The clone carrying this T cell receptor beta chain was seen a single time. The antigen is undetermined. CDR1 is MNHNS, CDR2 SASEGT, per germline. Trimming removed 7 bases at V and 0 bases at J, with 9 bases between. This CDR3 has 13 amino acids. These data are taken from a study of cytomegalovirus exposure and HLA in healthy donors. Study-level background: A later analysis reported the 90 to 150 validation repertoires used the same platform as the roughly 700 first-cohort repertoires. Regarding the study as a whole: A few chains tied to CMV proved CMV antigen-specific in vitro. Altogether, 150 to 200 TCR beta chains were recorded as cytomegalovirus-associated.

The protocol was immunoSEQ multiplex PCR, while the TCRdb copy is restricted to in-frame clones and leaves out a portion. The table lists around 300,000 clones, about nine tenths of them singletons, with approximately 1.1% in the top ten. This chain links TRBV6-1 with TRBJ1-1, with D tentatively TRBD1 (6 bases). The receptor's source is a woman under 40 in good health and CMV-seropositive. Sequenced input: PBMCs. The CDR3: CASIGQMNTEAFF. The CDR3, as DNA: TGTGCCAGCATTGGACAGATGAACACTGAAGCTTTCTTT.